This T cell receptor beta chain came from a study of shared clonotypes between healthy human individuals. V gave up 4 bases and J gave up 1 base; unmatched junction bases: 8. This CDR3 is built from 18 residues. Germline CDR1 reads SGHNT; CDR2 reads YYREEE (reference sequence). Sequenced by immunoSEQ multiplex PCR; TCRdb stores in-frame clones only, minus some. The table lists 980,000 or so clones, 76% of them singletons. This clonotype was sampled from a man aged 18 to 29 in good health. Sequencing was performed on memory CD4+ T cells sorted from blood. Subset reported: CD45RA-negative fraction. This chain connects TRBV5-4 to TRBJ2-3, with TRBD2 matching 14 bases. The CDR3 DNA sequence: TGTGCCAGCAGCCCGACTAGCGGGGGGGCGGTGGGCACAGATACGCAGTATTTT. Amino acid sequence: CASSPTSGGAVGTDTQYF.